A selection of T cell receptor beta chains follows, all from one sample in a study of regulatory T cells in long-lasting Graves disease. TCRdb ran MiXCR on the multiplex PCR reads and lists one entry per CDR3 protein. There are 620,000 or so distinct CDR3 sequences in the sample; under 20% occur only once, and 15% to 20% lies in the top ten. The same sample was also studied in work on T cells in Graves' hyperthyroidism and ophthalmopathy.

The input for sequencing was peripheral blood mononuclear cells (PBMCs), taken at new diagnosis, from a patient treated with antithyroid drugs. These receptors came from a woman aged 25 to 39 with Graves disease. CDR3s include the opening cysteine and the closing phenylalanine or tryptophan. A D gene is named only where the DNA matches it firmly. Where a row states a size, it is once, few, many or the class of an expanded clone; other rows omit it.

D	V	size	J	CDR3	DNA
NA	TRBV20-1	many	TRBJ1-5	CSARGGHGQPQHF	TGCAGTGCTAGGGGGGGGCATGGTCAGCCCCAGCATTTT
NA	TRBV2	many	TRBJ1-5	CASSEWSDQPQHF	TGTGCCAGCAGTGAGTGGTCGGATCAGCCCCAGCATTTT
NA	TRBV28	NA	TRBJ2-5	CASSPDLGTQHF	TGTGCCAGCAGTCCCGACCTTGGGACCCAGCACTTC
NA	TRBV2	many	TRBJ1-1	CASSEARLTMNTEAFF	TGTGCCAGCAGTGAAGCGAGACTAACTATGAACACTGAAGCTTTCTTT
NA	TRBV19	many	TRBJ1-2	CASSIADYGYTF	TGTGCCAGTAGTATAGCAGACTATGGCTACACCTTC
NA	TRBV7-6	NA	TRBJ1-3	CASSPQITNSGNTIYF	TGTGCCAGCAGCCCACAAATTACGAACTCTGGAAACACCATATATTTT
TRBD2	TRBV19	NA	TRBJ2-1	CASSRSSGGSYNEQFF	TGTGCCAGTAGTAGGTCTAGCGGGGGCTCCTACAATGAGCAGTTCTTC
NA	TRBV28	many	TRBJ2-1	CASSPGGANSYNEQFF	TGTGCCAGCAGTCCCGGAGGCGCCAACTCCTACAATGAGCAGTTCTTC
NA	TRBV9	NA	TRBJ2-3	CASSIESRPTDTQYF	TGTGCCAGCAGCATAGAGTCTAGACCCACAGATACGCAGTATTTT
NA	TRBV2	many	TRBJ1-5	CASSDLVQWSQPQHF	TGTGCCAGCAGTGATTTGGTCCAGTGGTCTCAGCCCCAGCATTTT
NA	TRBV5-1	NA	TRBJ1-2	CASPPSAVCGYTF	TGCGCCAGCCCGCCGTCCGCGGTCTGTGGCTACACCTTC
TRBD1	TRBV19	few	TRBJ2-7	CASSSLQGALSF	TGTGCCAGTAGTTCTCTTCAGGGGGCGCTGAGCTTC
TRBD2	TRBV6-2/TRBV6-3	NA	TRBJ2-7	CASSSPKTSGMGQYF	TGTGCCAGCAGTTCCCCCAAGACTAGCGGGATGGGGCAGTACTTC
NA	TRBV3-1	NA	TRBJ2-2	CASSQRTLNSAGELFF	TGTGCCAGCAGCCAGAGGACGTTAAACAGTGCCGGGGAGCTGTTTTTT
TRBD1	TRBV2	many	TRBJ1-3	CASSERQGVGNTIYF	TGTGCCAGCAGTGAACGGCAGGGGGTTGGAAACACCATATATTTT
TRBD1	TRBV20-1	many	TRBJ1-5	CSASIYTGTGGQPQHF	TGCAGTGCTAGCATATATACGGGGACAGGCGGTCAGCCCCAGCATTTT
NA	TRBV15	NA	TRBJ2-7	CATSLEGVAYEQYF	TGTGCCACCAGCTTGGAGGGAGTGGCCTACGAGCAGTACTTC
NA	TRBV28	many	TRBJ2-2	CASSLEGYVGELFF	TGTGCCAGCAGTCTTGAGGGGTACGTCGGGGAGCTGTTTTTT
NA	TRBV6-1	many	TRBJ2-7	CASGAQGPDEQYF	TGTGCCAGCGGGGCCCAGGGTCCGGACGAGCAGTACTTC
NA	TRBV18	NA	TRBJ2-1	CASSPLSGTLSYNEQFF	TGTGCCAGCTCACCACTCAGCGGGACACTATCCTACAATGAGCAGTTCTTC
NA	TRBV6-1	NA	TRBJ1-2	CASSNRRKEGYTF	TGTGCCAGCAGTAACAGGCGTAAAGAGGGCTACACCTTC
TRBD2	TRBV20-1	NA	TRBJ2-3	CSAGTTGDTQYF	TGCAGTGCCGGGACTACGGGGGATACGCAGTATTTT
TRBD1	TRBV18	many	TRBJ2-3	CASSPGTGTTDTQYF	TGTGCCAGCTCACCAGGGACAGGGACCACAGATACGCAGTATTTT
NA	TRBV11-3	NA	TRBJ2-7	CASSSLAYEQYF	TGTGCCAGCAGCTCCCTGGCGTACGAGCAGTACTTC
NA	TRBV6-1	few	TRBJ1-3	CASSPGQKNTLSGNTIYF	TGTGCCAGCAGTCCCGGACAGAAAAATACCTTGAGTGGAAACACCATATATTTT
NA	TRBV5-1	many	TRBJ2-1	CASSESVAWDEQFF	TGCGCCAGCAGCGAATCAGTAGCGTGGGATGAGCAGTTCTTC
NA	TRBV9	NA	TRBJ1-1	CTSSFNRDGANTGAFF	TGTACCAGCAGCTTTAACCGGGACGGGGCGAACACTGGAGCTTTCTTT
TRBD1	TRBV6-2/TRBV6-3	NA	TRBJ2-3	CASRSQGGTDTQYF	TGTGCCAGCAGATCACAGGGGGGCACAGATACGCAGTATTTT
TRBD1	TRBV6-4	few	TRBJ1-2	CASRETGGANYGYTF	TGTGCCAGCCGAGAGACAGGGGGCGCGAACTATGGCTACACCTTC
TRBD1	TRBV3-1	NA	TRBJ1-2	CASSQDWTGTGYTF	TGTGCCAGCAGCCAAGACTGGACAGGGACCGGCTACACCTTC
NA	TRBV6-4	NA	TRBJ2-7	CASSTGVTDEQYF	TGTGCCAGCTCCACGGGGGTTACCGACGAGCAGTACTTC
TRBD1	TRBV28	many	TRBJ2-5	CASRSDRGTETQYF	TGTGCCAGCCGGTCGGACAGGGGGACGGAGACCCAGTACTTC
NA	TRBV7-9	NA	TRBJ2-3	CASSLESEVYF	TGTGCCAGCAGCTTAGAGTCCGAAGTGTATTTT
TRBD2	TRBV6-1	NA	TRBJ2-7	CAGRVAGGTGEQYF	TGTGCCGGTCGGGTAGCGGGAGGGACCGGCGAGCAGTACTTC
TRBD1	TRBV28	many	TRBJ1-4	CASSLGQGLAEKLFF	TGTGCCAGCAGTTTGGGACAGGGGCTGGCTGAAAAACTGTTTTTT
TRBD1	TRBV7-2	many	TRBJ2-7	CASSLGPGTEYEQYF	TGTGCCAGCAGCTTAGGCCCCGGGACAGAATACGAGCAGTACTTC
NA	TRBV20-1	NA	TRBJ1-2	CSARAGPYGYTF	TGCAGTGCTAGGGCGGGGCCCTATGGCTACACCTTC
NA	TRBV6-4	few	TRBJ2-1	CASSDQKQAEQFF	TGTGCCAGCAGTGATCAAAAACAGGCTGAGCAGTTCTTC
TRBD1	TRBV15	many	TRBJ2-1	CATSLPWGQGPSGHYNEQFF	TGTGCCACCAGCTTACCATGGGGACAGGGCCCTAGCGGCCACTACAATGAGCAGTTCTTC
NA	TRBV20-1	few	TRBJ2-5	CSAIVGRGAETQYF	TGCAGTGCCATAGTTGGGCGTGGAGCAGAGACCCAGTACTTC
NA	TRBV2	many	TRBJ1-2	CASRNIQGRYGYTF	TGTGCCAGCAGGAATATACAGGGAAGGTATGGCTACACCTTC
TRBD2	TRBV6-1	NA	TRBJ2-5	CATSGLANQETQYF	TGTGCCACCTCAGGACTAGCGAATCAAGAGACCCAGTACTTC